Reported below is one T cell receptor (beta chain). The authors prepared the TCRbeta library with unique molecular identifiers. MiXCR, applied by TCRdb to the PCR reads, yields one record per CDR3 protein. The sample comprises some 640,000 distinct CDR3 sequences, approximately 15% of which are singletons, and approximately 1.1% rests with the top ten. The sample belongs to a study of T-cell reconstitution after alpha-beta-depleted transplantation in children. This material consisted of PBMCs from the stem cell graft donor, taken from the stem cell graft. The clonotype was recovered from a human donor who donated a stem cell graft to a child with acute myeloid leukemia.

CDR3 DNA: TGTGCCAGCAGCTCCCTACAGGCGGTTGGCACAGATACGCAGTATTTT. Protein sequence: CASSSLQAVGTDTQYF. The V and J genes are TRBV5-5 and TRBJ2-3, with D possibly matching TRBD1 (5 bases). This CDR3 has 16 amino acids. Trimming removed 3 bases from V and 1 base from J, with 15 bases in between. Germline values: CDR1 SGHKS, CDR2 YYEKEE (reference sequence).